The 15 T cell receptor beta chains below all came from one sample that was sequenced in a study of beta chain features in type 1 diabetes. As every portion of the isolated RNA was reverse transcribed, the sequencing read expressed TCRB transcripts. Produced via immunoSEQ multiplex PCR; TCRdb's table is partial and in-frame only. The top ten clones hold approximately 0.4% of a sample with under 150,000 clones, nearly 50% of them seen once. The specimen sequenced was Tregs from blood. These receptor sequences come from a man younger than 35 in good health.

The gene calls are TRBV5-1 and TRBJ2-3, with 12 bases aligning to TRBD2. With 4 bases clipped from V and 3 bases from J, the junction kept 3 bases outside the gene matches. CDR1 is SGHRS, CDR2 YFSETQ, per germline. The CDR3 length is 15 residues. CDR3 loop: CASSQGLAGTDTQYF. Written as DNA, the CDR3 is TGCGCCAGCAGCCAAGGACTAGCGGGAACAGATACGCAGTATTTT.

V and J are TRBV7-2 and TRBJ2-5; TRBD1 matches 9 bases. CDR3 length: 12 amino acids. The V and J ends lost 3 bases and 9 bases, in that order; junction bases with no gene match: 2. Germline loops: CDR1 SGHTA, CDR2 FQGNSA. The CDR3 nucleotides are TGTGCCAGCAGCTTTACAGGGGGCGCCCAGTACTTC. It specifies CASSFTGGAQYF.

The genes are TRBV6-1 and TRBJ2-5; 8 bases align to TRBD2. The CDR3 has 17 residues. Per the germline V gene, CDR1 is MNHNS and CDR2 is SASEGT. Trimming took 2 bases from V and 5 from J; bases not matched to a gene: 13. CDR3 region: CASSEPISGGAGETQYF. CDR3 bases: TGTGCCAGCAGTGAACCGATCTCGGGGGGGGCCGGCGAGACCCAGTACTTC.

This clone was detected a few times. The rearrangement uses TRBV5-1 and TRBJ2-7; 13 nucleotides align to TRBD2. CDR1 is SGHRS, CDR2 YFSETQ, per germline. V shed 7 bases and J 2 bases; nucleotides not matched to a gene: 12. This CDR3 has 17 amino acids. In DNA form, the CDR3 reads TGCGCCAGCCGTCCCCCGGGACTAGCGGGGACGCCCTACGAGCAGTACTTC. Translation: CASRPPGLAGTPYEQYF. Looking up the rest from reference TRBV5-1 and TRBJ2-7 gives the full variable domain: KAGVTQTPRYLIKTRGQQVTLSCSPISGHRSVSWYQQTPGQGLQFLFEYFSETQRNKGNFPGRFSGRQFSNSRSEMNVSTLELGDSALYLCASRPPGLAGTPYEQYFGPGTRLTVT.

The chain employs TRBV4-3 and TRBJ2-2, with TRBD2 matching over 9 bases. Per the germline V gene, CDR1 is LGHNA and CDR2 is YSLEER. The CDR3 has 16 amino acids. V gave up 5 bases and J gave up 1 base; unmatched junction bases: 5. The CDR3 loop is CASSKLAGRNTGELFF. In nucleotides, the CDR3 is TGCGCCAGCAGCAAACTAGCGGGTCGGAACACCGGGGAGCTGTTTTTT.

This clone was observed a handful of times. The chain carries TRBV28 and TRBJ1-4; tentatively, D is TRBD1 (5 bases). V shed 7 bases and J shed 3 bases, with 15 bases lying between them. Germline V lookup: CDR1 MDHEN, CDR2 SYDVKM. The CDR3 runs to 15 residues. The CDR3 DNA sequence: TGTGCCAGCACCCGAGCGGGACTGCCTAATGAAAAACTGTTTTTT. This gives the protein CASTRAGLPNEKLFF.

The chain uses TRBV7-3 and TRBJ2-1; the match to TRBD2 covers 8 bases. Germline CDR1 and CDR2: SGHTA and FQGTGA. The CDR3 consists of 16 residues. V trimming: 2 bases; J trimming: 8 bases; junction bases outside the gene matches: 11. The CDR3 region has the DNA TGTGCCAGCAGCTTAGCTTCCGGGACTAGTGGCTATGAGCAGTTCTTC. Amino acids: CASSLASGTSGYEQFF.

This clone was counted a few times. The V gene is TRBV9, the J gene TRBJ1-1; TRBD1 aligns across 7 bases. Germline V gives CDR1 SGDLS, CDR2 YYNGEE. V trimming: 4 bases; J trimming: 1 base; junction bases outside the gene matches: 7. The CDR3 runs 15 residues. The CDR3 protein is CASSPRTGPNTEAFF. CDR3 nucleotides: TGTGCCAGCAGCCCCCGGACAGGCCCGAACACTGAAGCTTTCTTT.

This chain links TRBV11-2 with TRBJ1-3, with D perhaps TRBD1 (6 bases). The germline V gene encodes CDR1 SGHAT and CDR2 FQNNGV. The CDR3 is 16 amino acids. Trimming left V 1 base short and J 0 bases short, with 10 bases between. The CDR3 DNA is TGTGCCAGCAGCTTAGCCGACAGGCTCTCTGGAAACACCATATATTTT. Encoded protein: CASSLADRLSGNTIYF.

J is TRBJ2-2 and V is TRBV19, with 9 positions matching TRBD1. CDR3 length: 16 amino acids. Unmatched junction bases numbered 8, after V lost 3 bases and J lost 6 bases. Germline CDR1 LNHDA, CDR2 SQIVND (reference sequence). For the CDR3, the DNA is TGTGCCAGTAGTATGGACAGGGGAAGACGCCCCGGGGAGCTGTTTTTT. It specifies CASSMDRGRRPGELFF.

This clone came up a few times. The chain recombines TRBV6-1 with TRBJ1-1, with D uncertain. This CDR3 is built from 15 residues. CDR1 is MNHNS, CDR2 SASEGT, per germline. Trimming removed 5 bases from V and 4 bases from J, with 17 bases in between. The CDR3 DNA reads TGTGCCAGCAGTCTAACACGGGTCTCGGCCACTGAAGCTTTCTTT. The encoded protein is CASSLTRVSATEAFF.

In this sample, this clone turned up a few times. The chain carries TRBV5-4 and TRBJ1-2; D perhaps matches TRBD1 (5 bases). The CDR3 runs 12 residues. Germline-derived CDR1 and CDR2 are SGHNT and YYREEE (reference sequence). V lost 3 bases and J lost 4, with 7 bases in between. The CDR3 coding sequence is TGTGCCAGCAGCTACGACAGCTATGGCTACACCTTC. This sequence encodes CASSYDSYGYTF.

V gene TRBV14 combines with J gene TRBJ1-1; D is possibly TRBD1 (6 bases). The V gene's germline CDR1 is SGHDN and CDR2 FVKESK. The V end lost 3 bases, the J end lost 8 bases, and 16 bases lay between the germline ends. This CDR3 is 14 amino acids long. Here the CDR3 reads CASSQGGAAMEAFF. In DNA form, the CDR3 reads TGTGCCAGCAGCCAGGGGGGGGCAGCTATGGAAGCTTTCTTT.

The rearrangement links TRBV5-1 to TRBJ1-1; D gene uncertain. This CDR3 region has 12 residues. V was trimmed by 4 bases and J by 7 bases, leaving 11 bases between them. Germline V gene sequence: CDR1 SGHRS, CDR2 YFSETQ. The CDR3 protein is CASSIGRGEAFF. The CDR3 DNA is TGCGCCAGCAGCATAGGACGGGGTGAAGCTTTCTTT.

The chain uses TRBV5-6 and TRBJ2-5, with 8 bases identical to TRBD1. The J call could be wrong; TRBJ2-7 is a better fit for the DNA end. The germline CDR1 and CDR2 sequences are SGHDT and YYEEEE. This CDR3 has 16 amino acids. Written as DNA, the CDR3 is TGTGCCAGCAGCCCATTGGACAGGGCCCTCTCCTACGAGCAGTACTTC. It encodes CASSPLDRALSYEQYF.